Shown below are 14 T cell receptor beta chains from a single sample sequenced in a study of graft-versus-host responses after intestinal transplantation. TCRdb's copy holds only in-frame clones and misses some; the assay was immunoSEQ multiplex PCR. Among approximately 11,000 clones listed, more than 85% were seen once. Described time point: postoperative day 105 after intestinal transplantation (dayNNNN = postoperative day). The material sequenced was PBMCs, taken 105 days after intestinal transplantation. The receptors stem from a human patient who received an intestinal transplant, so some T cells may come from the graft donor.

As regards this clone: It is likely a read error, because the conserved phenylalanine at the end of the CDR3 is missing. The DNA is omitted, as the CDR3 cannot be located on it reliably, and the CDR3 follows TCRdb's listing. This chain uses TRBV6-1 with TRBJ2-7; the table's D call, TRBD1, has no DNA check behind it. CDR1 and CDR2 (germline): MNHNS, SASEGT. The CDR3 region is 14 residues in length, termini included. The CDR3 here is CASSEGDTSYEQHL.

For the CDR3, the DNA is TGTGCCAGCAGTGAATTGGTGGAGGGACAGGGTGCGAATGAGCAGTTCTTC. Translating it yields CASSELVEGQGANEQFF. This chain connects TRBV25-1 to TRBJ2-1, with 9 positions matching TRBD1. This CDR3 has 17 amino acids. The V segment lost 1 base and the J segment 7 bases; nucleotides outside the gene matches: 11. Germline V gene data show CDR1 as MGHDK and CDR2 as SYGVNS.

This chain links TRBV27 with TRBJ2-3, with D perhaps matching TRBD2 (5 bases). The CDR3 spans 15 residues. The germline V gene encodes CDR1 MNHEY and CDR2 SMNVEV (reference sequence). Trimming took off 2 bases at V and 0 bases at J, with 9 bases between the two ends. Here the CDR3 DNA reads TGTGCCAGCAGTTTAGCGGGCTCTAGCACAGATACGCAGTATTTT. Residues: CASSLAGSSTDTQYF.

V usage is TRBV5-1 and J usage is TRBJ2-7; 10 positions match TRBD2. There are 15 residues in the CDR3. V lost 2 bases and J lost 2; bases outside the gene matches: 4. Germline CDR1 is SGHRS and CDR2 is YFSETQ. The CDR3 bases are TGCGCCAGCAGCTTTCCTAGCGGGAGAGCCTACGAGCAGTACTTC. It codes for CASSFPSGRAYEQYF. Full variable domain (remainder filled in from reference TRBV5-1 and TRBJ2-7): KAGVTQTPRYLIKTRGQQVTLSCSPISGHRSVSWYQQTPGQGLQFLFEYFSETQRNKGNFPGRFSGRQFSNSRSEMNVSTLELGDSALYLCASSFPSGRAYEQYFGPGTRLTVT.

The V call is TRBV15, the J call TRBJ2-1, with 7 bases identical to TRBD1. CDR1 and CDR2 (germline): LNHNV, YYDKDF (reference sequence). The CDR3 contains 14 residues. V was clipped by 6 bases and J by 6 bases; unmatched bases: 8. CDR3: CATRHRDRVNEQFF. In DNA, the CDR3 is TGTGCCACCAGACATCGAGACAGGGTCAATGAGCAGTTCTTC.

In its sample, this clone was seen once. V gene TRBV2 combines with J gene TRBJ2-7; D gene ambiguous. The CDR3 extends over 21 amino acids. Germline V gives CDR1 SNHLY, CDR2 FYNNEI. V was cut by 0 bases and J by 0 bases, with 27 bases left in between. As DNA, the CDR3 is TGTGCCAGCAGTGAAGCGGGGTATGGGATGGGATGGCGGCTTAGCTCCTACGAGCAGTACTTC. Translated: CASSEAGYGMGWRLSSYEQYF.

The CDR3 sequence is CASSLATEGNTEAFF. For the CDR3, the DNA is TGTGCCAGCAGCTTAGCGACAGAAGGCAACACTGAAGCTTTCTTT. This chain joins TRBV11-2 and TRBJ1-1, with a possible D match to TRBD1 (5 bases). This CDR3 spans 15 amino acids. Deletions cut 1 base from V and 2 bases from J, with 11 bases between. CDR1 SGHAT and CDR2 FQNNGV come from the germline V gene.

The chain combines TRBV14 with TRBJ1-6; tentatively, D is TRBD1 (6 bases). This CDR3 contains 19 residues. V dropped 6 bases and J dropped 0 bases, with 21 bases sitting between them. Germline CDR1 and CDR2: SGHDN and FVKESK. Here the CDR3 DNA reads TGTGCCAGCAGTAAGGGGGAGGGATTCTACAGCTCCTATAATTCACCCCTCCACTTT. This gives the protein CASSKGEGFYSSYNSPLHF.

This chain connects TRBV5-6 to TRBJ2-7; TRBD2 agrees at 8 bases. V was clipped by 4 bases and J by 0 bases; unmatched bases: 9. Germline CDR1 reads SGHDT; CDR2 reads YYEEEE. The CDR3 length is 16 residues. The CDR3 DNA reads as TGTGCCAGCAGCCCAGGGCTTCGGGGGGGCTCCTACGAGCAGTACTTC. This gives the protein CASSPGLRGGSYEQYF.

The rearrangement uses TRBV5-4 and TRBJ2-7, with TRBD1 identical over 7 bases. The CDR3 extends over 15 amino acids. Germline CDR1 SGHNT, CDR2 YYREEE (reference sequence). The V segment lost 4 bases and the J segment 0 bases; nucleotides outside the gene matches: 7. DNA of the CDR3: TGTGCCAGCAGCCGGTCGACAGGGAGCTCCTACGAGCAGTACTTC. Translation gives CASSRSTGSSYEQYF.

The rearrangement links TRBV6-1 to TRBJ2-7, with 10 bases that match TRBD2. The CDR3 is made up of 15 amino acids. V lost 3 bases and J lost 2; bases outside the gene matches: 4. CDR1 MNHNS and CDR2 SASEGT come from the germline V gene. CDR3 protein: CASSEELAGAYEQYF. The CDR3 DNA sequence: TGTGCCAGCAGTGAGGAGCTAGCGGGAGCCTACGAGCAGTACTTC.

This chain joins TRBV6-1 and TRBJ1-2, with 8 bases fitting TRBD1. The CDR3 totals 19 residues. V lost 2 bases, J lost 5 bases, and 19 bases stayed unmatched. Germline CDR1 is MNHNS and CDR2 is SASEGT. The CDR3 is CASSEPLDRGSSLRYGYTF. In DNA, the CDR3 is TGTGCCAGCAGTGAACCCCTAGACAGGGGTTCCTCCCTTCGGTATGGCTACACCTTC.

This chain uses TRBV25-1 with TRBJ2-5; 10 bases agree with TRBD2. The trim removed 1 base at V and 5 bases at J, leaving 4 bases unmatched. The CDR3 runs 15 residues. Germline V gene data show CDR1 as MGHDK and CDR2 as SYGVNS. CDR3 sequence reads: CASSESSGSAETQYF. The CDR3 DNA follows: TGTGCCAGCAGTGAATCTAGCGGGAGTGCGGAGACCCAGTACTTC.

V gene TRBV2 combines with J gene TRBJ1-2, with a tentative D call TRBD1 (6 bases). Germline CDR1 and CDR2: SNHLY and FYNNEI. This CDR3 is 17 amino acids long. V lost 11 bases and J 1 base, leaving 26 bases between the germline ends. CDR3 DNA sequence: TGTGCCTACCAAGGGGGGTGCGGGGGTGATATTAACTATGGCTACACCTTC. Amino acid sequence: CAYQGGCGGDINYGYTF.